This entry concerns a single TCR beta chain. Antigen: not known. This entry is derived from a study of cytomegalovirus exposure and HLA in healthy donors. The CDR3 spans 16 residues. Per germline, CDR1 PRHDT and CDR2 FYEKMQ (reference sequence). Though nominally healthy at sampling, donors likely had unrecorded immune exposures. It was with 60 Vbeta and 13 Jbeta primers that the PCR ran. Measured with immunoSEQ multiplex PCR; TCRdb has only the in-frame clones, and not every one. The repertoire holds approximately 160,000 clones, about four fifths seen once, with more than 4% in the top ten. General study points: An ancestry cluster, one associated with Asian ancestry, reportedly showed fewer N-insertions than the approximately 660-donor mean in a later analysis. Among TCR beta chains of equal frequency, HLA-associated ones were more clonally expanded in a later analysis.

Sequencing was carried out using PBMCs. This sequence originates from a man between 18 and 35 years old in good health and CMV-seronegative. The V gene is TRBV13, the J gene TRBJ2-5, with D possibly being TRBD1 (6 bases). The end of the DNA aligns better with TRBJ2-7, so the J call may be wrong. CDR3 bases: TGTGCCAGCAGCACCATGACAGGTCCCCTACTCTACGAGCAGTACTTC. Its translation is CASSTMTGPLLYEQYF.